The TCR beta chain described here comes from a study of OX40 agonist ivuxolimab in advanced cancers. As for the study in general: The study treated patients with ivuxolimab, an agonistic anti-OX40 (CD134) antibody. Past anti-PD-1, anti-PD-L1 or anti-CTLA-4 therapy was accepted, and 30% to 50% had received some.

Study-wide results and caveats: The study observed clonal expansion of CD4+ and CD8+ blood T cells by week 6 at 0.1 to 3.0 mg/kg. Near-lowest levels of clonal expansion characterized partial responders at 0.1-3.0 mg/kg.

CDR1 and CDR2 (germline): KGHSH, LQKENI. The length of the CDR3 is 15 residues. V lost 5 bases, J lost 3 bases, and 16 bases lay in between. Sequencing was performed with immunoSEQ multiplex PCR; in TCRdb, only in-frame clones are kept and a portion is missing. Of more than 55,000 clones listed, about 85% were seen once; the top ten hold approximately 5%. This clone was found once. Its antigen is undetermined. This sample comprised CD4+ or CD8+ T cells sorted from blood, obtained in a trial of the OX40 agonist ivuxolimab. V gene TRBV18 combines with J gene TRBJ1-1; perhaps TRBD1 as D (5 bases). The receptor was derived from an adult with an advanced solid tumor such as melanoma, head and neck, liver or kidney cancer. This CDR3 is CASSTLFRVDTEAFF. In nucleotides, the CDR3 is TGTGCCAGCTCAACCCTTTTCAGGGTTGACACTGAAGCTTTCTTT.